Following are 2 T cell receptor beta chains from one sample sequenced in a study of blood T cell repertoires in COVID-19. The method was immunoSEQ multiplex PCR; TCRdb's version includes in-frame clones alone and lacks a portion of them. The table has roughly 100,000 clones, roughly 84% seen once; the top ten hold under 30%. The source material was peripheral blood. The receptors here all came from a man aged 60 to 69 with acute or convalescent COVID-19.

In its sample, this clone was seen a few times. The chain's CDR3 is CASSPPFGANTEAFF. The CDR3 DNA reads as TGTGCCAGCTCACCACCGTTTGGGGCGAACACTGAAGCTTTCTTT. The J gene is TRBJ1-1, the V gene TRBV18; weak D call: TRBD1 (5 bases). Trimming shortened V by 0 bases and J by 1 base, and 9 bases separated the two germline ends. The CDR3 sequence is 15 residues long. The V gene's germline CDR1 is KGHSH and CDR2 LQKENI.

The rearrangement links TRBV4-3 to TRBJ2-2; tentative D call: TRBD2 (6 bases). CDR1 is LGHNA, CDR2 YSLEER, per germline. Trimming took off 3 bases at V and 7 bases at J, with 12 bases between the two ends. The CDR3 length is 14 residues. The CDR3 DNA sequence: TGCGCCAGCAGCCATCGGGAGTTAATCGGGGAGCTGTTTTTT. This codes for CASSHRELIGELFF.